This TCR gamma chain was captured in a study of Vδ1+ human thymocytes. Study-level results: Thymic TRG and TRD repertoires appeared highly polyclonal, with Gaussian CDR3 length distributions. Unexpected Vdelta2 sequences could cause misinterpretation of bulk repertoire data. Donors shared many TRG clonotypes but few TRD clonotypes. Unlike peripheral blood Vdelta1+ controls, thymic delta-chain sequences included approximately 20% Vdelta2 and few Vdelta3.

Germline CDR1 VTNTFY, CDR2 YDVSTARD (reference sequence). The junction had 4 bases not matched to a gene; V was cut back by 0 bases and J by 3 bases. This CDR3 comprises 15 residues. After alphabeta T cell depletion, CD3+ Vdelta1+ Vdelta2- thymocytes were sorted. Extracted RNA was reverse transcribed into cDNA. CDR3 amplicons came from multiplex PCR with pooled V-gene forward and constant-region reverse primers. TCRdb applied CATT to the multiplex PCR reads for clone calling. Of tens of thousands of gamma-chain clones listed, about 19% are singletons. This clone is judged medium-sized (0.01 to 0.1%). Its matching antigen is unknown. Other DNA sequences in this specimen translate into the identical CDR3.

This receptor was taken from a girl in the first two years of life who had congenital heart surgery. Sequences were obtained from Vdelta1+ gamma-delta thymocytes from the thymus. Subset given: FACS-sorted CD3+ TCRalphabeta- TCRVdelta1+ TCRVdelta2- thymocytes. The chain carries TRGV3 and TRGJP2. CDR3 in DNA: TGTGCCACCTGGGACAGGCCGGGTAGTGATTGGATCAAGACGTTT. Amino acids: CATWDRPGSDWIKTF.